Below are 20 T cell receptor beta chains sequenced from a single sample in a study of T-cell memory formation after mild COVID-19. MiXCR, applied by TCRdb to the 5' RACE reads, yields one record per CDR3 protein. Here the sample spans fewer than 700,000 distinct CDR3 sequences, under 20% being singletons. Sequencing input: PBMCs or a T cell subset sorted from them (not recorded which). The receptors here all came from an adult woman who had mild COVID-19 (a few samples of this study predate the infection). Cell type and time point are not known.

The gene calls are TRBV11-2 and TRBJ2-3, with D maybe TRBD1 (6 bases). The CDR3 contains 15 residues. CDR1 SGHAT and CDR2 FQNNGV come from the germline V gene. V was pared by 4 bases and J by 6 bases, with 17 bases between. The CDR3 loop is CASSSGQKITDTQYF. As DNA, the CDR3 is TGTGCCAGCAGCTCGGGACAAAAAATAACCGATACGCAGTATTTT.

This clonotype was recorded a few times. The chain joins TRBV5-1 to TRBJ2-1; possibly TRBD2 for D (6 bases). Between the trimmed V and J ends, which lost 0 bases and 5 bases, there was a span of 12 bases. Germline V gene sequence: CDR1 SGHRS, CDR2 YFSETQ. The CDR3 spans 15 residues. In DNA, the CDR3 is TGCGCCAGCAGCTTGGTGAGCGGGCTTAACAATGAGCAGTTCTTC. Its translation: CASSLVSGLNNEQFF.

V and J are TRBV5-1 and TRBJ1-3, with unresolved D. Germline assignment: CDR1 SGHRS and CDR2 YFSETQ. This CDR3 region has 15 residues. Trimming took off 5 bases at V and 0 bases at J, with 12 bases between the two ends. CDR3 DNA sequence: TGCGCCAGCAGTGAAGGGAGGAGCTCTGGAAACACCATATATTTT. Protein: CASSEGRSSGNTIYF.

V gene TRBV15 combines with J gene TRBJ1-5, with D unclear. Trimming stripped 0 bases from V and 5 bases from J, with 11 bases between. Germline V CDR1 and CDR2: LNHNV, YYDKDF (reference sequence). The CDR3 is made up of 15 amino acids. This chain's CDR3 is CATSRDAEGDQPQHF. The CDR3 region has the DNA TGTGCCACCAGCAGAGATGCGGAAGGAGATCAGCCCCAGCATTTT.

This rearrangement joins TRBV3-1 to TRBJ1-1; possibly TRBD1 for D (5 bases). V was shortened by 7 bases and J by 8 bases, with 17 bases between the two germline ends. The germline gives CDR1 LGHDT, CDR2 YNNKEL (reference sequence). The CDR3 consists of 13 residues. CDR3 DNA: TGTGCCAGCACCCTAAGCCGGGGCGAAGAAGCTTTCTTT. Translated, it gives CASTLSRGEEAFF.

In DNA form, the CDR3 reads TGTGCCAGCAGGAGGACAGGGCCAAACTATGGCTACACCTTC. It encodes CASRRTGPNYGYTF. V usage is TRBV7-9 and J usage is TRBJ1-2; TRBD1 aligns across 8 bases. The trim removed 6 bases at V and 2 bases at J, leaving 5 bases unmatched. CDR3 length: 14 residues. Germline values: CDR1 SEHNR, CDR2 FQNEAQ (reference sequence).

A few counts support this clonotype. V and J are TRBV3-1 and TRBJ2-5, with D perhaps TRBD1 (5 bases). Germline values: CDR1 LGHDT, CDR2 YNNKEL (reference sequence). V was cut by 0 bases and J by 5 bases, with 16 bases left in between. The CDR3 extends over 16 amino acids. The CDR3: CASSQDGWQGRETQYF. The CDR3 DNA follows: TGTGCCAGCAGCCAAGATGGGTGGCAGGGTAGGGAGACCCAGTACTTC.

The J gene is TRBJ1-4, the V gene TRBV5-1, with D hard to call. The CDR3 totals 19 residues. Germline V gene data show CDR1 as SGHRS and CDR2 as YFSETQ. The ends were cut back, 0 bases at V and 4 bases at J, with 22 bases in the middle. DNA for the CDR3: TGCGCCAGCAGCTTGGAAGAAGTAGGACGTGATGAAGTTAATGAAAAACTGTTTTTT. Amino acid sequence: CASSLEEVGRDEVNEKLFF. Using reference TRBV5-1 and TRBJ1-4 for the parts outside the CDR3, the full variable domain is KAGVTQTPRYLIKTRGQQVTLSCSPISGHRSVSWYQQTPGQGLQFLFEYFSETQRNKGNFPGRFSGRQFSNSRSEMNVSTLELGDSALYLCASSLEEVGRDEVNEKLFFGSGTQLSVL.

This clonotype was seen a few times. This chain uses TRBV5-4 with TRBJ1-1; D gene uncertain. V was clipped by 5 bases and J by 5 bases, with 19 bases between them. Germline CDR1 SGHNT, CDR2 YYREEE (reference sequence). This CDR3 is 15 amino acids long. As DNA, the CDR3 is TGTGCCAGCAGTTCGGAAGGGTCAGGAGTAACTGAAGCTTTCTTT. Encoded protein: CASSSEGSGVTEAFF. Based on the CDR3 plus reference TRBV5-4 and TRBJ1-1, the full variable domain is ETGVTQSPTHLIKTRGQQVTLRCSSQSGHNTVSWYQQALGQGPQFIFQYYREEENGRGNFPPRFSGLQFPNYSSELNVNALELDDSALYLCASSSEGSGVTEAFFGQGTRLTVV.

The chain is built from TRBV6-5 and TRBJ1-2, with 7 bases aligning to TRBD1. CDR3 length equals 15 residues. After removal of 5 bases from V and 7 bases from J, the junction contained 13 bases not matched to a gene. Germline CDR1 reads MNHEY; CDR2 reads SVGAGI. CDR3 loop: CASSKTGRGHLGYTF. The CDR3 DNA is TGTGCCAGCAGTAAAACGGGGAGGGGGCATCTTGGCTACACCTTC.

V and J are TRBV5-6 and TRBJ2-7; 7 bases line up with TRBD2. Germline V lookup: CDR1 SGHDT, CDR2 YYEEEE. J was trimmed by 3 bases and V by 5 bases; bases with no gene match: 11. CDR3 length: 15 residues. The CDR3 region has the DNA TGTGCCAGCAGAAACGCGGCGGGGGTCCGCTACGAGCAGTACTTC. Translation gives CASRNAAGVRYEQYF.

This clonotype has a handful of counts. This chain joins TRBV3-2 and TRBJ2-6; TRBD1, the table's D call, lacks a check against the DNA. TRBV3-2 constitutes a pseudogene. The CDR3 contains 20 residues. CDR3 nucleotide sequence: TGTGCCAGCAGCCAAGTCCACTTACCGACAGGGGGCGCGGGGGCCAACGTCCTGACTTTC. Protein sequence: CASSQVHLPTGGAGANVLTF.

The chain is built from TRBV4-1 and TRBJ2-7, with D perhaps matching TRBD1 (6 bases). Germline V CDR1 and CDR2: MGHRA, YSYEKL. V shed 4 bases and J shed 3 bases, with 13 bases lying between them. The CDR3 has 14 amino acids. The CDR3 DNA reads as TGCGCCAGCAGCCTCCGGACAGAAAACTACGAGCAGTACTTC. Protein: CASSLRTENYEQYF.

This chain uses TRBV7-9 with TRBJ2-7; tentative D call: TRBD2 (6 bases). Germline CDR1 SEHNR, CDR2 FQNEAQ (reference sequence). The CDR3 has 15 amino acids. V lost 1 base and J 2 bases, leaving 12 bases between the germline ends. The CDR3 loop is CASSLDGGNPYEQYF. Here the CDR3 DNA reads TGTGCCAGCAGCTTAGATGGAGGGAACCCCTACGAGCAGTACTTC.

This clonotype was seen more than once but under ten times. This sequence joins TRBV12-3 or TRBV12-4 and TRBJ1-1, with no clear D. V was pared by 2 bases and J by 4 bases, with 5 bases between. The CDR3 is 12 amino acids. For the CDR3, the DNA is TGTGCCAGCAGTTTACAATCCACTGAAGCTTTCTTT. It yields the protein CASSLQSTEAFF.

This clonotype came up a few times. The chain has TRBV24-1 and TRBJ1-2; 8 nucleotides align to TRBD1. V lost 9 bases, J lost 4 bases, and 0 bases stayed unmatched. The germline V gene encodes CDR1 KGHDR and CDR2 SFDVKD. CDR3 length: 11 amino acids. DNA for the CDR3: TGTGCCACCGGACAGGGCTATGGCTACACCTTC. As protein: CATGQGYGYTF.

This clonotype has just a few counts. This chain connects TRBV15 to TRBJ1-2; D is uncertain. V was clipped by 0 bases and J by 5 bases, with 13 bases between them. The V gene's germline CDR1 is LNHNV and CDR2 YYDKDF (reference sequence). The CDR3 sequence is 15 residues long. The CDR3 reads CATSRDSRTGYGYTF. The CDR3 DNA reads TGTGCCACCAGCAGAGATTCTCGGACGGGTTATGGCTACACCTTC.

CDR3 sequence: CASTPDGTGRETQYF. CDR3 DNA: TGCGCCAGCACCCCTGATGGGACAGGGAGAGAGACCCAGTACTTC. The rearrangement links TRBV5-1 to TRBJ2-5, with TRBD1 matching over 9 bases. Germline-derived CDR1 and CDR2 are SGHRS and YFSETQ. This CDR3 comprises 15 residues. V shed 6 bases, J shed 4 bases, and the junction held 10 bases outside the gene matches. Complete variable domain (other parts from reference TRBV5-1 and TRBJ2-5): KAGVTQTPRYLIKTRGQQVTLSCSPISGHRSVSWYQQTPGQGLQFLFEYFSETQRNKGNFPGRFSGRQFSNSRSEMNVSTLELGDSALYLCASTPDGTGRETQYFGPGTRLLVL.

The CDR3: CASSTTRGANSPLHF. The CDR3 DNA reads as TGTGCCAGCAGCACCACTAGGGGGGCAAATTCACCCCTCCACTTT. The V and J genes are TRBV7-9 and TRBJ1-6; D is perhaps TRBD1 (6 bases). The V gene lost 5 bases and the J gene lost 7 bases, with 15 bases spanning the gap. Germline V gene lookup returns CDR1 SEHNR and CDR2 FQNEAQ (reference sequence). CDR3 length equals 15 residues.

V and J are TRBV2 and TRBJ1-2; D gene ambiguous. The CDR3 loop spans 15 amino acids. The V gene lost 0 bases and the J gene lost 4 bases, with 12 bases spanning the gap. Germline CDR1 is SNHLY and CDR2 is FYNNEI. This CDR3 reads CASSEAAPGAYGYTF. The CDR3 nucleotides are TGTGCCAGCAGTGAAGCGGCCCCGGGAGCCTATGGCTACACCTTC.